The entry below describes one TCR beta chain. Its matching antigen is unknown. FACS enriched CD8+ TEMRA cells, while bulk CD8+ and CD4+ were negatively isolated. Roughly 0.45 to 1 ug RNA was reverse transcribed with random hexamers. TCRdb processed the immunoSEQ multiplex PCR reads anew with MiXCR; each CDR3 protein has one entry. Among some 150,000 distinct CDR3 sequences, approximately 94% were seen once, and the ten largest hold about 0.08%. The sample belongs to a study of CD8 T cells in Susac syndrome. Study conclusions and caveats: TCR sequencing and HLA analysis covered a relatively small number of individuals.

Sequencing was done on a sample of CD4+ T cells from PBMCs. This TCR came from a human donor with Susac syndrome.

CDR3 in amino acids: CASSFLAGASNTQYF. The CDR3 region has the DNA TGTGCCAGCAGCTTTCTAGCGGGAGCTTCAAATACGCAGTATTTT. The rearrangement joins TRBV28 to TRBJ2-3, with 10 bases fitting TRBD2. Germline lookup yields CDR1 MDHEN and CDR2 SYDVKM. The CDR3 covers 15 residues. Unmatched junction bases numbered 10, after V lost 6 bases and J lost 7 bases.